These T cell receptor beta chains were read from a single sample in a study of identical twins. A single record per CDR3 protein comes from TCRdb applying MiXCR to the 5' RACE reads. The profile shows roughly 1,500,000 distinct CDR3 sequences, roughly a third of them singletons. The sample consisted of cord blood. The origin of the receptors is a newborn girl in good health. Each CDR3 is given with its conserved first and last residue. D genes are given only for firm matches. The size entry is marked missing in some rows and otherwise reads once, few, many or a size class.

v_call	d_call	cdr3_length	j_call	clone_size	cdr3_aa	cdr3_nt
TRBV3-1	TRBD1	15	TRBJ1-6	few	CASSPTGAKNSPLHF	TGTGCCAGCAGCCCGACAGGGGCGAAAAATTCACCCCTCCACTTT
TRBV27	-	15	TRBJ1-5	-	CASSSLLGFNQPQHF	TGTGCCAGCAGTTCCCTCCTTGGCTTCAATCAGCCCCAGCATTTT
TRBV20-1	-	13	TRBJ2-7	-	CSASKGRGYEQYF	TGCAGTGCTAGTAAGGGTAGGGGATACGAGCAGTACTTC
TRBV4-2	TRBD2	18	TRBJ2-1	many	CASSQVVSGASSYNEQFF	TGTGCCAGCAGCCAAGTGGTTAGCGGGGCGAGCTCCTACAATGAGCAGTTCTTC
TRBV20-1	-	10	TRBJ2-1	-	CSASWLSEFF	TGCAGTGCTAGTTGGCTATCGGAGTTCTTC
TRBV21-1	-	15	TRBJ1-5	-	CASSKVGGQYQPQHF	TGTGCCAGCAGCAAAGTGGGGGGACAGTATCAGCCCCAGCATTTT
TRBV27	TRBD2	15	TRBJ2-1	few	CASTFSGPNYNEQFF	TGTGCCAGCACCTTTAGCGGGCCCAACTACAATGAGCAGTTCTTC
TRBV2	-	13	TRBJ2-1	-	CASSEVASNEQFF	TGTGCCAGCAGTGAAGTGGCGTCCAATGAGCAGTTCTTC
TRBV21-1	-	12	TRBJ1-4	-	CARPDYSEKLFF	TGTGCCAGACCAGACTACTCCGAAAAACTGTTTTTT
TRBV25-1	-	14	TRBJ2-5	few	CASSRYAGPKTQYF	TGTGCCAGCAGTCGTTACGCGGGTCCAAAGACCCAGTACTTC